The entry below describes one TCR beta chain. What it recognizes is unknown. The CDR3 has 18 amino acids. TCRdb reprocessed the RT-PCR reads via MiXCR and lists one record per CDR3 protein. The table lists hundreds of thousands of distinct CDR3 sequences, about 14% of them singletons. The data stem from a study of response to subunit inactivated influenza vaccine. Whole-study findings and limits: It was the authors' suggestion that each seasonal influenza vaccination recruits few new T cells.

The specimen was PBMCs from blood, collected roughly 2 weeks before vaccination. This receptor was identified in a man in his forties or fifties who received an inactivated influenza vaccine. The rearrangement uses TRBV21-1 and TRBJ2-5; the table's D call, TRBD2, was not checked against the DNA. TRBV21-1 is classified as a pseudogene. The CDR3: CASSEGTSGGEHQETQYF. The CDR3 region has the DNA TGTGCCAGCAGCGAAGGGACTAGCGGGGGGGAACACCAAGAGACCCAGTACTTC.